Listed here are 14 T cell receptor beta chains from one sample, sequenced in a study of T cell responses to AZD1222 COVID-19 vaccine. The repertoire was sequenced with immunoSEQ multiplex PCR; TCRdb's copy has only in-frame clones and lacks some. Of around 78,000 clones detected, roughly 90% appear once; the ten largest clones hold roughly 4.2%. Material: peripheral blood, obtained on day 0 of AZD1222 vaccination. Receptors were obtained from an adult in good health.

This rearrangement joins TRBV29-1 to TRBJ2-3, with D perhaps matching TRBD1 (5 bases). Deletions cut 6 bases from V and 4 bases from J, with 14 bases between. Germline V gives CDR1 SQVTM, CDR2 ANQGSEA. The CDR3 has 13 amino acids. The CDR3 DNA sequence: TGCAGCGTGACGATAGGGGTCTCAGATACGCAGTATTTT. It translates to CSVTIGVSDTQYF.

The V gene is TRBV19, the J gene TRBJ1-2; the match to TRBD1 covers 7 bases. Unmatched junction bases numbered 21, after V lost 7 bases and J lost 4 bases. CDR3 size: 18 residues. Germline assignment: CDR1 LNHDA and CDR2 SQIVND (reference sequence). The CDR3 protein is CASIPRGLGTVASYGYTF. The CDR3 nucleotides are TGTGCCAGTATCCCCCGAGGGCTCGGGACAGTCGCATCCTATGGCTACACCTTC.

This chain links TRBV7-2 with TRBJ2-2, with TRBD2 matching over 8 bases. Per germline, CDR1 SGHTA and CDR2 FQGNSA. Trimming removed 4 bases from V and 2 bases from J; junction bases left unmatched: 3. This CDR3 region has 15 residues. CDR3 in amino acids: CASSSTSGNTGELFF. The DNA of the CDR3 is TGTGCCAGCAGCTCTACTAGCGGAAACACCGGGGAGCTGTTTTTT.

This sequence joins TRBV7-9 and TRBJ1-1; no definite D call. This CDR3 comprises 13 residues. Germline assignment: CDR1 SEHNR and CDR2 FQNEAQ (reference sequence). Deletions cut 3 bases from V and 0 bases from J, with 5 bases between. CDR3 nucleotide sequence: TGTGCCAGCAGCTTGGAGATGAACACTGAAGCTTTCTTT. Translation: CASSLEMNTEAFF.

The rearrangement links TRBV10-3 to TRBJ1-1; D ambiguous. Germline loops: CDR1 ENHRY, CDR2 SYGVKD. Trimming left V 4 bases short and J 3 bases short, with 9 bases between. The length of the CDR3 is 13 residues. As DNA, the CDR3 is TGTGCCATCAGTGTTAAGGAGGACACTGAAGCTTTCTTT. It translates to CAISVKEDTEAFF.

In the case of this clone: At one boundary the junction diverges from the germline segment, which might be a read error. This sequence joins TRBV19 and TRBJ2-5; possibly TRBD2 for D (6 bases). Germline CDR1 LNHDA, CDR2 SQIVND (reference sequence). The CDR3 covers 13 residues. The CDR3 is CASSTSFQETQYF. As DNA, the CDR3 is TGTGCCAGCAGTACTAGCTTCCAAGAGACCCAGTACTTC.

This clone was observed once. This sequence joins TRBV9 and TRBJ1-5; no firm D call. The V gene lost 0 bases and the J gene lost 0 bases, with 10 bases spanning the gap. The CDR3 extends over 16 amino acids. The germline V gene has CDR1 SGDLS and CDR2 YYNGEE. In DNA, the CDR3 is TGTGCCAGCAGCGTAGTCTTCAGGTATAGCAATCAGCCCCAGCATTTT. It codes for CASSVVFRYSNQPQHF.

J is TRBJ2-1 and V is TRBV9; D call uncertain. Per germline, CDR1 SGDLS and CDR2 YYNGEE. The CDR3 runs 11 residues. V was trimmed by 0 bases and J by 8 bases, leaving 3 bases between them. The CDR3 sequence is CASSVGYEQFF. CDR3 nucleotide sequence: TGTGCCAGCAGCGTAGGCTATGAGCAGTTCTTC.

The chain is built from TRBV7-9 and TRBJ1-2; unclear D gene. CDR1 SEHNR and CDR2 FQNEAQ come from the germline V gene (reference sequence). V was clipped by 1 base and J by 1 base, with 7 bases between them. This CDR3 contains 14 residues. Written as DNA, the CDR3 is TGTGCCAGCAGCTTAGGTGCGGTTAACTATGGCTACACCTTC. Its translation is CASSLGAVNYGYTF.

This rearrangement joins TRBV3-1 (or the pseudogene TRBV3-2) to TRBJ1-1; D is uncertain. The V end was cut by 4 bases, the J end by 7 bases, with 10 bases between. The CDR3 is 12 residues long. Germline V lookup: CDR1 LGHDT, CDR2 YNNKEL (reference sequence). As DNA, the CDR3 is TGTGCCAGCAGCCCCTTGGGCTTTGAAGCTTTCTTT. Its protein is CASSPLGFEAFF.

The chain employs TRBV11-3 and TRBJ2-2; perhaps TRBD2 as D (5 bases). Trimming pared 5 bases from V and 3 bases from J, leaving 13 bases between. The CDR3 length is 15 residues. CDR1 is SGHNT, CDR2 YENEEA, per germline. CDR3 sequence reads: CASSPHWTYTGELFF. The CDR3 nucleotides are TGTGCCAGCAGCCCACACTGGACTTACACCGGGGAGCTGTTTTTT. The full variable domain, completed using reference TRBV11-3 and TRBJ2-2, is EAGVVQSPRYKIIEKKQPVAFWCNPISGHNTLYWYLQNLGQGPELLIRYENEEAVDDSQLPKDRFSAERLKGVDSTLKIQPAELGDSAVYLCASSPHWTYTGELFFGEGSRLTVL.

With regard to this clone: The same CDR3 also results from other DNA sequences found in this sample. The J gene is TRBJ1-3, the V gene TRBV4-2; D gene unclear. Trimming removed 0 bases from V and 0 bases from J, with 6 bases in between. Germline V lookup: CDR1 LGHNA, CDR2 YNFKEQ. There are 15 residues in the CDR3. CDR3: CASSQETASGNTIYF. CDR3 nucleotide sequence: TGTGCCAGCAGCCAAGAAACAGCCTCTGGAAACACCATATATTTT.

The chain has TRBV11-2 and TRBJ2-7; TRBD2 aligns across 7 bases. Trimming removed 5 bases from V and 3 bases from J; junction bases left unmatched: 13. Germline-derived CDR1 and CDR2 are SGHAT and FQNNGV. The CDR3 has 16 residues. CDR3 sequence: CASSRGAGAADYEQYF. CDR3 in DNA: TGTGCCAGCAGCCGTGGGGCGGGAGCCGCGGACTACGAGCAGTACTTC.

The V gene is TRBV5-1, the J gene TRBJ2-7; 9 bases agree with TRBD1. CDR3 length equals 14 residues. Germline CDR1 SGHRS, CDR2 YFSETQ. V gave up 9 bases and J gave up 4 bases; unmatched junction bases: 11. The CDR3 coding sequence is TGCGCCATCCCCATTGACAGGGGGTGGTACGAGCAGTACTTC. Its translation is CAIPIDRGWYEQYF.